Listed here are 17 T cell receptor beta chains from one sample, sequenced in a study of T cells in Graves' hyperthyroidism and ophthalmopathy. The investigators amplified TCR beta CDR3 regions from RNA transcripts. The HTBI set primed first-round TCR CDR3 RT-PCR. TCRdb re-derived calls from the multiplex PCR reads in MiXCR, one entry per CDR3 protein. The repertoire holds about 420,000 distinct CDR3 sequences, less than 20% seen once, with around 14% in the top ten. Source material: blood. The receptors were sampled from a young woman with Graves' hyperthyroidism.

This clonotype was counted between two and nine times. The chain uses TRBV6-1 and TRBJ2-5, with TRBD1 as a possible D gene (6 bases). Trimming shortened V by 4 bases and J by 0 bases, and 18 bases separated the two germline ends. The CDR3 runs to 17 residues. Germline V gives CDR1 MNHNS, CDR2 SASEGT. The CDR3 reads CASSGGQLIHYQETQYF. In nucleotides, the CDR3 is TGTGCCAGCAGTGGTGGACAGCTGATTCATTACCAAGAGACCCAGTACTTC.

There are a few counts of this clonotype. V gene TRBV5-1 combines with J gene TRBJ2-1, with 8 nucleotides matching TRBD1. CDR1 and CDR2 (germline): SGHRS, YFSETQ. After removal of 0 bases from V and 6 bases from J, the junction contained 8 bases not matched to a gene. The CDR3 covers 16 residues. Here the CDR3 reads CASSLASGGASNEQFF. In DNA, the CDR3 is TGCGCCAGCAGCTTGGCCTCAGGGGGCGCGAGCAATGAGCAGTTCTTC.

This clonotype was counted only a few times. The chain carries TRBV4-2 and TRBJ2-7, with TRBD2 identical over 7 bases. Germline CDR1 and CDR2: LGHNA and YNFKEQ. Germline trimming cut 5 bases from V and 6 bases from J; bases unmatched to any gene: 10. The CDR3 is 14 residues long. The CDR3 is CASSEGREVSEQYF. The CDR3 DNA follows: TGTGCCAGCAGCGAAGGCCGGGAGGTTTCCGAGCAGTACTTC.

This clonotype was counted at least ten times. The rearrangement joins TRBV11-2 to TRBJ1-4, with D uncertain. Trimming stripped 5 bases from V and 7 bases from J, with 11 bases between. Germline assignment: CDR1 SGHAT and CDR2 FQNNGV. CDR3 length: 13 amino acids. This chain's CDR3 is CASSPRLGEKLFF. The CDR3 region has the DNA TGTGCCAGCAGCCCCCGGCTGGGTGAAAAACTGTTTTTT.

The V call is TRBV5-8, the J call TRBJ2-3, with unresolved D. V lost 4 bases to trimming and J lost 4 bases, with 13 bases between them. Per the germline V gene, CDR1 is SGHTS and CDR2 is YDEGEE. The CDR3 loop spans 14 amino acids. CDR3 DNA: TGTGCCAGCAGCGCTAAACAAGCGTCAGATACGCAGTATTTT. It specifies CASSAKQASDTQYF.

This clonotype was found many times. J is TRBJ1-1 and V is TRBV2, with D uncertain. CDR1 is SNHLY and CDR2 is FYNNEI in the germline V gene. V was shortened by 5 bases and J by 3 bases, with 10 bases between the two germline ends. This CDR3 has 13 residues. The CDR3 spells CASSYREDTEAFF. The CDR3 DNA reads as TGTGCCAGCAGTTATAGGGAAGACACTGAAGCTTTCTTT.

This clonotype was observed at least ten times. The chain carries TRBV13 and TRBJ2-7; D uncertain. Trimming removed 5 bases at V and 3 bases at J, with 8 bases between. Germline V gene lookup returns CDR1 PRHDT and CDR2 FYEKMQ (reference sequence). This CDR3 spans 12 amino acids. The CDR3 sequence: CASSIYSYEQYF. Written as DNA, the CDR3 is TGTGCCAGCAGCATTTACAGCTACGAGCAGTACTTC.

The CDR3 sequence: CASSVATGRSTEAFF. The DNA for the CDR3 is TGTGCCAGCAGCGTTGCGACAGGGAGGTCCACTGAAGCTTTCTTT. The V and J genes are TRBV9 and TRBJ1-1; TRBD1 aligns across 7 bases. The CDR3 extends over 15 amino acids. Germline assignment: CDR1 SGDLS and CDR2 YYNGEE. V shed 2 bases, J shed 4 bases, and the junction held 8 bases outside the gene matches. Full variable domain (remainder filled in from reference TRBV9 and TRBJ1-1): DSGVTQTPKHLITATGQRVTLRCSPRSGDLSVYWYQQSLDQGLQFLIQYYNGEERAKGNILERFSAQQFPDLHSELNLSSLELGDSALYFCASSVATGRSTEAFFGQGTRLTVV.

The J gene is TRBJ2-3, the V gene TRBV6-5; tentatively, D is TRBD2 (6 bases). Germline V gene data show CDR1 as MNHEY and CDR2 as SVGAGI. The CDR3 sequence is 14 residues long. V dropped 2 bases and J dropped 4 bases, with 10 bases sitting between them. The CDR3 loop is CASSYRRGSDTQYF. The CDR3 DNA is TGTGCCAGCAGTTACCGGCGGGGTTCAGATACGCAGTATTTT.

This clonotype was detected many times. The CDR3 region has the DNA TGCAGTGCTCCCGAGTCCGGCGTAGGGCAGTACTTC. Translation: CSAPESGVGQYF. V is TRBV20-1 and J is TRBJ2-7; D not certain. CDR3 length: 12 amino acids. The V end was cut by 5 bases, the J end by 9 bases, with 17 bases between. Germline values: CDR1 DFQATT, CDR2 SNEGSKA (reference sequence).

This clonotype was seen at least ten times. The chain recombines TRBV2 with TRBJ2-5, with D tentatively TRBD1 or TRBD2 (6 bases each). CDR1 and CDR2 (germline): SNHLY, FYNNEI. The V and J ends lost 5 bases and 4 bases respectively, with 26 bases between them. The CDR3 spans 18 residues. CDR3 region: CASSPPGANRERAETQYF. The DNA for the CDR3 is TGTGCCAGCAGTCCCCCTGGGGCCAACAGGGAGCGGGCAGAGACCCAGTACTTC.

This clonotype was counted ten times or more. The V gene is TRBV28, the J gene TRBJ2-3, with D hard to call. There are 11 residues in the CDR3. Trimming cost V 2 bases and J 6 bases, with 3 bases left between them. The V gene's germline CDR1 is MDHEN and CDR2 SYDVKM. CDR3 amino acids: CASSLLDTQYF. The CDR3 DNA reads TGTGCCAGCAGTTTACTTGATACGCAGTATTTT.

This clonotype was counted at least ten times. The chain employs TRBV5-1 and TRBJ1-1, with no clear D. From germline, CDR1 is SGHRS and CDR2 YFSETQ. V lost 6 bases to trimming and J lost 1 base, with 16 bases between them. This CDR3 spans 15 amino acids. The CDR3 reads CASTNLGVTNTEAFF. The DNA of the CDR3 is TGCGCCAGCACCAATTTGGGCGTCACGAACACTGAAGCTTTCTTT.

The chain is built from TRBV24-1 and TRBJ2-7; D call uncertain. The length of the CDR3 is 15 residues. Germline V CDR1 and CDR2: KGHDR, SFDVKD. Deletions cut 3 bases from V and 4 bases from J, with 15 bases between. CDR3 amino acids: CATSDPRRNQYEQYF. For the CDR3, the DNA is TGTGCCACCAGTGATCCACGACGGAATCAATACGAGCAGTACTTC.

This clonotype was picked up a small number of times. V is TRBV7-2 and J is TRBJ1-5; TRBD1 matches at 8 bases. Germline CDR1 reads SGHTA; CDR2 reads FQGNSA. Unmatched junction bases numbered 9, after V lost 5 bases and J lost 3 bases. The CDR3 consists of 16 residues. CDR3 DNA: TGTGCCAGCAGCAGCAGGACAGGGTATAACAATCAGCCCCAGCATTTT. Translated, it gives CASSSRTGYNNQPQHF.

This clonotype was detected only a few times. The V and J genes are TRBV4-1 and TRBJ2-3, with no clear D. This CDR3 is 16 amino acids long. Deletions cut 0 bases from V and 0 bases from J, with 10 bases between. The germline V gene encodes CDR1 MGHRA and CDR2 YSYEKL. The CDR3 reads CASSQDPIESTDTQYF. The CDR3 region has the DNA TGCGCCAGCAGCCAAGACCCCATCGAAAGCACAGATACGCAGTATTTT.

This clonotype appeared a few times. CDR3 amino acids: CASIPAGTGGGYTF. The DNA of the CDR3 is TGTGCCAGCATCCCAGCCGGGACTGGTGGCGGCTACACCTTC. The V call is TRBV6-5, the J call TRBJ1-2, with D maybe TRBD1 (5 bases). CDR3 length equals 14 residues. The V end lost 7 bases, the J end lost 8 bases, and 20 bases lay between the germline ends. Germline V gene lookup returns CDR1 MNHEY and CDR2 SVGAGI.